Reported below is one T cell receptor beta chain. Its antigen remains unidentified. The data belong to a study of vaccination effects on CD4 cells after COVID-19. Antigen-specific CD4+ T cells expanded by the ViraFEST assay with viral peptide pools were then sequenced. Subsequent to a culture period of 10 days, CD4+ T cells were isolated. Each participant received a vaccine that was either BNT162b2 or mRNA-1273, given as two doses. The authors replaced half the medium with IL-2 medium on days 3 and 7. Produced via immunoSEQ multiplex PCR; TCRdb's table is partial and in-frame only. The sample yields under 35,000 clones, approximately 71% seen once. The CDR3 has 14 residues. With V trimmed by 8 bases and J by 4 bases, 4 bases remained unmatched. The germline gives CDR1 LGHDT, CDR2 YNNKEL (reference sequence).

This clonotype was obtained from a human donor who received a COVID-19 vaccine. Sequences were derived from CD4+ T cells from PBMCs cultured with HCoV-NL63 spike peptides, sampled after COVID-19 vaccination. The genes are TRBV3-1 (or the pseudogene TRBV3-2) and TRBJ2-7, with 14 bases lining up with TRBD2. Written as DNA, the CDR3 is TGTGCCAGCGGACTAGCGGGAGGTTGGTACGAGCAGTACTTC. Translated: CASGLAGGWYEQYF.